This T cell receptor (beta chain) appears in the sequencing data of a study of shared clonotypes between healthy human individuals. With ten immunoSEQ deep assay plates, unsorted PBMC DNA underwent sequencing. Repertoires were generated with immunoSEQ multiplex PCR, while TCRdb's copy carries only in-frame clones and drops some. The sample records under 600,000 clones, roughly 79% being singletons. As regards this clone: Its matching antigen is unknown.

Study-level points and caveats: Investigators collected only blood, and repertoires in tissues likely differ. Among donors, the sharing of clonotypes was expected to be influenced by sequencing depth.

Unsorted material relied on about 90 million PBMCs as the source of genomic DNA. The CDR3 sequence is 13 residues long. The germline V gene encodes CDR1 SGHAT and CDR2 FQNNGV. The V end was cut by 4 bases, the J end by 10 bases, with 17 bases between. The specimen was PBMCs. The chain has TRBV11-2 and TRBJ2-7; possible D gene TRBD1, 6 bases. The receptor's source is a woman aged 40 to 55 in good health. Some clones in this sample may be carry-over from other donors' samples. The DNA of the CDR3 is TGTGCCAGCAGCTCCCCTGGAGCTGGGGGCCAGTACTTC. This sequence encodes CASSSPGAGGQYF.